The 17 T cell receptor beta chains in this list originate from one sample, sequenced in a study of response to subunit inactivated influenza vaccine. MiXCR was run by TCRdb on the RT-PCR reads, yielding one entry per CDR3 protein. The sample lists about 530,000 distinct CDR3 sequences, under 15% occurring once. The input for sequencing was PBMCs from blood, taken roughly 48 days after vaccination. Every receptor here comes from a man aged 45-65 years who received an inactivated influenza vaccine.

This clonotype has more than one count but fewer than ten. V is TRBV20-1 and J is TRBJ2-5; weak D call: TRBD2 (6 bases). Germline V CDR1 and CDR2: DFQATT, SNEGSKA (reference sequence). Trimming pared 5 bases from V and 0 bases from J, leaving 16 bases between. CDR3 length: 15 amino acids. CDR3 region: CSAPRLVPYQETQYF. For the CDR3, the DNA is TGCAGTGCTCCCCGACTAGTCCCGTACCAAGAGACCCAGTACTTC.

This clonotype was observed at least ten times. For the CDR3, the DNA is TGCAGTGCTACTCTAGCGCTTTACAATGAGCAGTTCTTC. Translation: CSATLALYNEQFF. The genes are TRBV20-1 and TRBJ2-1, with D maybe TRBD2 (6 bases). Germline lookup yields CDR1 DFQATT and CDR2 SNEGSKA (reference sequence). Trimming removed 4 bases from V and 4 bases from J, with 11 bases in between. The CDR3 runs to 13 residues.

The rearrangement links TRBV9 to TRBJ2-2; possibly TRBD1 or TRBD2 for D (6 bases each). V was shortened by 6 bases and J by 4 bases, with 19 bases between the two germline ends. From germline, CDR1 is SGDLS and CDR2 YYNGEE. This CDR3 is built from 16 residues. The CDR3 DNA sequence: TGTGCCAGCATGAGCGGTGGCGGAGGGGGCACCGGGGAGCTGTTTTTT. Translating it yields CASMSGGGGGTGELFF.

The chain recombines TRBV6-1 with TRBJ2-1; 14 bases fit TRBD2. Per germline, CDR1 MNHNS and CDR2 SASEGT. This CDR3 comprises 15 residues. V lost 6 bases to trimming and J lost 7 bases; unmatched junction nucleotides: 5. The CDR3 DNA reads as TGTGCCAGCAGGACTAGCGGGAGGGCCTTAAATGAGCAGTTCTTC. Translation gives CASRTSGRALNEQFF.

This clonotype showed up just once. The V call is TRBV12-3 or TRBV12-4, the J call TRBJ2-4; D remains ambiguous. This CDR3 contains 13 residues. With 3 bases removed from V and 8 bases from J, the gap between germline ends came to 11 bases. Here the CDR3 DNA reads TGTGCCAGCAGTTTTAGCTTACCGGACATTCAGTACTTC. Amino acids: CASSFSLPDIQYF.

V is TRBV7-8 and J is TRBJ2-7, with D possibly matching TRBD1 (6 bases). V was pared by 2 bases and J by 3 bases, with 17 bases between. The CDR3 covers 16 residues. From germline, CDR1 is SGHVS and CDR2 FQNEAQ. The CDR3 reads CASSLFRTDLYYEQYF. CDR3 nucleotides: TGTGCCAGCAGCTTATTTAGGACAGACCTCTACTACGAGCAGTACTTC.

This clonotype was detected a few times. The CDR3 loop is CSGFREVYGYTF. The CDR3 bases are TGCAGCGGGTTCAGGGAGGTCTATGGCTACACCTTC. The J gene is TRBJ1-2, the V gene TRBV29-1, with a possible D match to TRBD1 (5 bases). Germline assignment: CDR1 SQVTM and CDR2 ANQGSEA. The CDR3 runs to 12 residues. V was cut by 7 bases and J by 4 bases, with 13 bases left in between.

This rearrangement joins TRBV2 to TRBJ2-3; a possible D gene is TRBD2 (5 bases). Germline-derived CDR1 and CDR2 are SNHLY and FYNNEI. Trimming took 7 bases from V and 0 from J, leaving 8 bases between them. CDR3 length equals 13 residues. For the CDR3, the DNA is TGTGCCAGCAAAGGACTCAGCACAGATACGCAGTATTTT. It encodes CASKGLSTDTQYF.

In its sample, this clonotype was seen a few times. The V and J genes are TRBV9 and TRBJ2-5; D gene ambiguous. Trimming removed 3 bases at V and 2 bases at J, with 14 bases between. The CDR3 length is 15 residues. CDR1 and CDR2 from the germline V gene are SGDLS and YYNGEE. CDR3 DNA sequence: TGTGCCAGCAGCGACGGTAGCCCCTTACAAGAGACCCAGTACTTC. This encodes CASSDGSPLQETQYF.

This clonotype was counted ten times or more. The chain uses TRBV5-1 and TRBJ2-1; 11 bases fit TRBD2. CDR1 is SGHRS and CDR2 is YFSETQ in the germline V gene. After removal of 4 bases from V and 10 bases from J, the junction contained 10 bases not matched to a gene. CDR3 length equals 15 residues. The chain's CDR3 is CASSTSSGGSPEQFF. The CDR3 coding sequence is TGCGCCAGCAGCACCTCTAGCGGGGGGTCCCCGGAGCAGTTCTTC.

To note about this clonotype: Given a much more abundant clone one base away, this may be a read error. The chain carries TRBV7-9 and TRBJ1-6; D unresolved. The CDR3 consists of 15 residues. The germline gives CDR1 SEHNR, CDR2 FQNEAQ (reference sequence). Trimming removed 4 bases from V and 15 bases from J, with 22 bases in between. The chain's CDR3 is CASSSRPSPCSDLHF. In DNA form, the CDR3 reads TGTGCCAGCAGCTCTCGACCGTCCCCATGCTCGGACCTCCACTTT.

This clonotype has a handful of counts. The chain employs TRBV20-1 and TRBJ2-6; D unclear. The CDR3 is made up of 18 amino acids. V was shortened by 2 bases and J by 1 base, with 18 bases between the two germline ends. Germline CDR1 is DFQATT and CDR2 is SNEGSKA (reference sequence). For the CDR3, the DNA is TGCAGTGCTAGACCAAGACTCAGTAACAGTTCTGGGGCCAACGTCCTGACTTTC. Its translation is CSARPRLSNSSGANVLTF.

This clonotype turned up a few times. The V call is TRBV20-1, the J call TRBJ2-3; D gene ambiguous. The germline V gene has CDR1 DFQATT and CDR2 SNEGSKA (reference sequence). Trimming left V 3 bases short and J 6 bases short, with 16 bases between. This CDR3 is 14 amino acids long. The CDR3 here is CSARAPRVGDTQYF. DNA for the CDR3: TGCAGTGCTAGGGCGCCTAGAGTAGGCGATACGCAGTATTTT.

This clonotype was counted a few times. The chain has TRBV27 and TRBJ2-5, with TRBD2 matching 11 bases. Germline CDR1 is MNHEY and CDR2 is SMNVEV (reference sequence). The V and J ends lost 2 bases and 2 bases, in that order; junction bases with no gene match: 7. The CDR3 sequence is 17 residues long. In DNA form, the CDR3 reads TGTGCCAGCAGTTTAGGGGTAGCGGGAGGGTTACAAGAGACCCAGTACTTC. Amino acid sequence: CASSLGVAGGLQETQYF.

This clonotype has ten or more counts. The rearrangement uses TRBV12-3 or TRBV12-4 and TRBJ1-3; D gene uncertain. The CDR3 is made up of 14 amino acids. The V end lost 3 bases, the J end lost 0 bases, and 6 bases lay between the germline ends. CDR3 protein: CASSFGDSGNTIYF. DNA of the CDR3: TGTGCCAGCAGTTTTGGTGACTCTGGAAACACCATATATTTT.

The rearrangement uses TRBV29-1 and TRBJ2-3; tentative D call: TRBD1 (6 bases). Germline V gene data show CDR1 as SQVTM and CDR2 as ANQGSEA. With 6 bases removed from V and 4 bases from J, the gap between germline ends came to 17 bases. The CDR3 is 14 residues long. CDR3 DNA sequence: TGCAGCGTGTTCCCAGGGGAACTAGCAGATACGCAGTATTTT. It encodes CSVFPGELADTQYF.

This clonotype was recorded a few times. The rearrangement uses TRBV12-3 or TRBV12-4 and TRBJ2-2, with TRBD1 identical over 8 bases. The ends lost 3 bases at V and 6 bases at J; junction bases unmatched: 3. CDR3 length equals 14 residues. The CDR3: CASSFTGGSGELFF. CDR3 bases: TGTGCCAGCAGTTTTACAGGGGGGTCCGGGGAGCTGTTTTTT.